One sample yielded the 26 T cell receptor beta chains listed below, sequenced in a study of T cell responses to AZD1222 COVID-19 vaccine. Sequencing used immunoSEQ multiplex PCR; TCRdb keeps in-frame clones, though not all of them. Seen here are more than 95,000 clones, about nine tenths observed once, and the top ten hold under 60%. Sequences were derived from peripheral blood, sampled on day 0 of AZD1222 vaccination. The receptors were gathered from an adult in good health.

This clone showed up just once. The V and J genes are TRBV19 and TRBJ2-3; D assignment may be TRBD1 or TRBD2 (5 bases each). The V end lost 5 bases, the J end lost 4 bases, and 22 bases lay between the germline ends. Germline V gene lookup returns CDR1 LNHDA and CDR2 SQIVND (reference sequence). CDR3 length: 17 amino acids. In DNA form, the CDR3 reads TGTGCCAGTAGTCGGGGCAGACTTTATGGCTGGGCAGATACGCAGTATTTT. This sequence encodes CASSRGRLYGWADTQYF.

This clone has more than one count but fewer than ten. The chain joins TRBV9 to TRBJ1-2, with D perhaps matching TRBD1 (5 bases). V shed 4 bases and J shed 7 bases, with 11 bases lying between them. Per the germline V gene, CDR1 is SGDLS and CDR2 is YYNGEE. CDR3 length: 12 residues. The CDR3 DNA reads as TGTGCCAGCAGCTCTCGGCAGGGTGGCTACACCTTC. This codes for CASSSRQGGYTF.

Points on this clone: A junction boundary mismatches the germline segment, possibly from a read error. V and J are TRBV5-4 and TRBJ1-1; 11 nucleotides align to TRBD1. Germline V gene data show CDR1 as SGHNT and CDR2 as YYREEE (reference sequence). CDR3 length: 14 residues. The CDR3 is CASSRDRGNSEAFF. CDR3 bases: TGTGCCAGCAGCCGGGACAGGGGGAACTCTGAAGCTTTCTTT.

The chain joins TRBV9 to TRBJ2-2; the match to TRBD2 covers 9 bases. The CDR3 runs to 16 residues. Germline V gives CDR1 SGDLS, CDR2 YYNGEE. V dropped 0 bases and J dropped 7; count of bases not matched to a gene: 7. The CDR3 sequence: CASSVEGGLAGGELFF. CDR3 in DNA: TGTGCCAGCAGCGTAGAGGGGGGACTAGCAGGCGGGGAGCTGTTTTTT.

This clone has a handful of counts. V is TRBV7-2 and J is TRBJ1-4; D is uncertain. CDR1 and CDR2 from the germline V gene are SGHTA and FQGNSA. The V end lost 5 bases, the J end lost 0 bases, and 10 bases lay between the germline ends. This CDR3 comprises 15 residues. CDR3 amino acids: CASSAVLATNEKLFF. For the CDR3, the DNA is TGTGCCAGCAGCGCGGTTCTGGCAACTAATGAAAAACTGTTTTTT. Filled out from reference TRBV7-2 and TRBJ1-4, the complete variable domain reads GAGVSQSPSNKVTEKGKDVELRCDPISGHTALYWYRQSLGQGLEFLIYFQGNSAPDKSGLPSDRFSAERTGGSVSTLTIQRTQQEDSAVYLCASSAVLATNEKLFFGSGTQLSVL.

CDR3 region: CASGRRGTDEQYF. CDR3 DNA sequence: TGTGCCAGCGGCAGGCGGGGTACCGACGAGCAGTACTTC. The chain uses TRBV5-4 and TRBJ2-7; tentatively, D is TRBD2 (6 bases). This CDR3 contains 13 residues. The germline V and J ends were trimmed by 7 bases and 5 bases, with 16 bases remaining between them. CDR1 SGHNT and CDR2 YYREEE come from the germline V gene (reference sequence).

This rearrangement joins TRBV24-1 to TRBJ1-5; D is unresolved. The V and J ends lost 5 bases and 2 bases respectively, with 3 bases between them. The germline V gene encodes CDR1 KGHDR and CDR2 SFDVKD. CDR3 length equals 12 residues. Here the CDR3 DNA reads TGTGCCACCAGTGCGCGCAATCAGCCCCAGCATTTT. Amino acid sequence: CATSARNQPQHF.

The V call is TRBV6-6, the J call TRBJ2-1, with 13 positions matching TRBD2. CDR3 size: 16 residues. J was trimmed by 6 bases and V by 7 bases; bases with no gene match: 9. CDR1 and CDR2 (germline): MNHNY, SVGAGI (reference sequence). CDR3 in DNA: TGTGCCAGCACCACTAGCGGGAGGGCCACAGGCAATGAGCAGTTCTTC. Protein product: CASTTSGRATGNEQFF.

The V call is TRBV28, the J call TRBJ1-3, with a possible D match to TRBD1 (6 bases). V gave up 10 bases and J gave up 2 bases, with 21 bases separating them. CDR3 size: 16 residues. The germline gives CDR1 MDHEN, CDR2 SYDVKM. The CDR3 DNA follows: TGTGCCACCCGGAAGGGGGTCGGCCGGCCTGGAAACACCATATATTTT. This encodes CATRKGVGRPGNTIYF.

The rearrangement uses TRBV19 and TRBJ2-7; 10 bases line up with TRBD1. CDR1 is LNHDA, CDR2 SQIVND, per germline (reference sequence). J gave up 2 bases and V 5 bases, and 6 bases lay outside the gene matches. The length of the CDR3 is 15 residues. The CDR3, as DNA: TGTGCCAGTAGTCTCTCCGGGACAGGGGCCTACGAGCAGTACTTC. Encoded protein: CASSLSGTGAYEQYF.

The sample holds one count of this clone. The V call is TRBV19, the J call TRBJ1-5; TRBD1 matches 11 bases. CDR1 and CDR2 (germline): LNHDA, SQIVND (reference sequence). V lost 4 bases, J lost 3 bases, and 11 bases stayed unmatched. The CDR3 sequence is 18 residues long. The CDR3: CASSKSARDRGFNQPQHF. The CDR3 bases are TGTGCCAGTAGTAAATCGGCCCGGGACAGGGGGTTCAATCAGCCCCAGCATTTT.

V and J are TRBV5-1 and TRBJ1-6; the D gene is possibly TRBD1 (5 bases). V dropped 3 bases and J dropped 2 bases, with 9 bases sitting between them. Per germline, CDR1 SGHRS and CDR2 YFSETQ. This CDR3 is built from 15 residues. The CDR3 loop is CASSSGVAYNSPLHF. Written as DNA, the CDR3 is TGCGCCAGCAGCTCGGGGGTCGCCTATAATTCACCCCTCCACTTT.

The CDR3 DNA reads TGTGCCAGCAGGCTGACAGGGGAAAATTCACCCCTCCACTTT. Its translation is CASRLTGENSPLHF. The chain uses TRBV28 and TRBJ1-6; 8 positions agree with TRBD1. Germline CDR1 is MDHEN and CDR2 is SYDVKM. Unmatched junction bases numbered 5, after V lost 6 bases and J lost 7 bases. The CDR3 totals 14 residues. Full variable domain (missing parts from reference TRBV28 and TRBJ1-6): DVKVTQSSRYLVKRTGEKVFLECVQDMDHENMFWYRQDPGLGLRLIYFSYDVKMKEKGDIPEGYSVSREKKERFSLILESASTNQTSMYLCASRLTGENSPLHFGNGTRLTVT.

About this clone itself: Germline and junction disagree at one end, which may indicate a read error. The chain carries TRBV30 and TRBJ2-7; the match to TRBD2 covers 11 bases. The CDR3 loop spans 15 amino acids. Germline CDR1 is GTSNPN and CDR2 is SVGIG (reference sequence). The CDR3 coding sequence is TGTGCCTGGAGTGGGGGAAAGGGACTAGCGGCCATCCCGGACTTC. The encoded protein is CAWSGGKGLAAIPDF.

V is TRBV11-1 and J is TRBJ2-1; D gene unclear. Germline values: CDR1 SGHAT, CDR2 FQDESV (reference sequence). The V end was cut by 4 bases, the J end by 0 bases, with 10 bases between. The CDR3 runs to 15 residues. CDR3 loop: CASSSSKGSYNEQFF. CDR3 DNA sequence: TGTGCCAGCAGCTCTTCCAAGGGCTCCTACAATGAGCAGTTCTTC.

V and J are TRBV6-5 and TRBJ2-2, with D uncertain. Germline CDR1 is MNHEY and CDR2 is SVGAGI. Deletions cut 7 bases from V and 6 bases from J, with 6 bases between. The CDR3 length is 11 residues. For the CDR3, the DNA is TGTGCCAGCAACTTGGCCGGGGAGCTGTTTTTT. Translation gives CASNLAGELFF.

This chain links TRBV18 with TRBJ2-7; perhaps TRBD2 as D (6 bases). The CDR3 runs 14 residues. The V end lost 2 bases, the J end lost 3 bases, and 11 bases lay between the germline ends. In germline, CDR1 is KGHSH, CDR2 LQKENI. CDR3 protein: CASSPGAGFYEQYF. DNA of the CDR3: TGTGCCAGCTCACCAGGGGCGGGATTCTACGAGCAGTACTTC. Complete variable domain (other parts from reference TRBV18 and TRBJ2-7): NAGVMQNPRHLVRRRGQEARLRCSPMKGHSHVYWYRQLPEEGLKFMVYLQKENIIDESGMPKERFSAEFPKEGPSILRIQQVVRGDSAAYFCASSPGAGFYEQYFGPGTRLTVT.

J is TRBJ1-3 and V is TRBV7-9; D perhaps matches TRBD1 (5 bases). This CDR3 is built from 15 residues. CDR1 is SEHNR and CDR2 is FQNEAQ in the germline V gene (reference sequence). Deletions cut 3 bases from V and 0 bases from J, with 9 bases between. CDR3 protein: CASSFTGVSGNTIYF. CDR3 nucleotides: TGTGCCAGCAGCTTTACAGGCGTCTCTGGAAACACCATATATTTT.

The rearrangement links TRBV6-1 to TRBJ1-5; tentatively, D is TRBD1 (5 bases). The CDR3 totals 13 residues. CDR1 is MNHNS, CDR2 SASEGT, per germline. Trimming removed 3 bases at V and 2 bases at J, with 5 bases between. Written as DNA, the CDR3 is TGTGCCAGCAGTGAGGGGGGCAATCAGCCCCAGCATTTT. Protein sequence: CASSEGGNQPQHF.

This clone has just a few counts. This chain links TRBV30 with TRBJ1-2, with 8 bases lining up with TRBD1. V trimming: 8 bases; J trimming: 5 bases; junction bases outside the gene matches: 10. Germline V gene data show CDR1 as GTSNPN and CDR2 as SVGIG (reference sequence). CDR3 size: 13 residues. The CDR3 loop reads CALSRDRPYGYTF. CDR3 coding DNA: TGTGCCCTGTCCCGGGACAGGCCGTATGGCTACACCTTC.

J is TRBJ2-3 and V is TRBV5-1; D gene unclear. Trimming removed 0 bases at V and 0 bases at J, with 5 bases between. The CDR3 covers 14 residues. Germline CDR1 reads SGHRS; CDR2 reads YFSETQ. CDR3: CASSLARSTDTQYF. The CDR3 bases are TGCGCCAGCAGCTTGGCCAGGAGCACAGATACGCAGTATTTT. Combining the CDR3 with reference TRBV5-1 and TRBJ2-3 gives the whole variable domain KAGVTQTPRYLIKTRGQQVTLSCSPISGHRSVSWYQQTPGQGLQFLFEYFSETQRNKGNFPGRFSGRQFSNSRSEMNVSTLELGDSALYLCASSLARSTDTQYFGPGTRLTVL.

The chain employs TRBV24-1 and TRBJ2-1; 8 bases match TRBD2. Looked up from germline, CDR1 is KGHDR and CDR2 is SFDVKD. The CDR3 runs to 17 residues. V dropped 7 bases and J dropped 0; count of bases not matched to a gene: 10. CDR3 region: CATSADKRESSYNEQFF. The CDR3 DNA sequence: TGTGCCACCAGCGCAGATAAGCGGGAGAGCTCCTACAATGAGCAGTTCTTC.

V gene TRBV28 combines with J gene TRBJ1-2; perhaps TRBD1 as D (6 bases). CDR1 and CDR2 (germline): MDHEN, SYDVKM. This CDR3 has 16 residues. Trimming pared 5 bases from V and 4 bases from J, leaving 20 bases between. The CDR3 spells CASSPPGGLRGYGYTF. CDR3 sequence (DNA): TGTGCCAGCAGTCCACCGGGGGGGCTTAGGGGCTATGGCTACACCTTC.

This chain connects TRBV12-3 or TRBV12-4 to TRBJ1-3; TRBD1 is a possible D gene (6 bases). The CDR3 consists of 13 residues. Trimming stripped 8 bases from V and 4 bases from J, with 12 bases between. CDR3 protein: CASLGGAGNTIYF. The CDR3 nucleotides are TGTGCCAGCCTAGGGGGGGCCGGAAACACCATATATTTT.

V and J are TRBV2 and TRBJ2-5; 7 bases agree with TRBD1. The germline gives CDR1 SNHLY, CDR2 FYNNEI. Unmatched junction bases numbered 6, after V lost 6 bases and J lost 2 bases. The CDR3 contains 14 residues. Written as DNA, the CDR3 is TGTGCCAGCAGGAGACAGGGTTCTCAAGAGACCCAGTACTTC. Translating it yields CASRRQGSQETQYF.

This rearrangement joins TRBV15 to TRBJ1-5, with D tentatively TRBD1 (6 bases). Trimming shortened V by 0 bases and J by 7 bases, and 19 bases separated the two germline ends. The length of the CDR3 is 17 residues. CDR1 and CDR2 from the germline V gene are LNHNV and YYDKDF (reference sequence). The chain's CDR3 is CATSRDKGYRVEQPQHF. The CDR3 DNA sequence: TGTGCCACCAGCAGAGATAAGGGTTACAGGGTCGAACAGCCCCAGCATTTT.